These 14 T cell receptor beta chains share one sample of origin, sequenced in a study of identifying expanded T cells in peripheral blood. Some clones are missing from TCRdb's copy, which holds only in-frame ones; the method was immunoSEQ multiplex PCR. The sample records 70,000 or so clones, roughly 88% being singletons. The sample comprised blood. The origin of the receptors is a person aged 18-70 years in good health.

The chain links TRBV29-1 to TRBJ2-5; either TRBD1 or TRBD2 may fit D (6 bases each). Germline V gives CDR1 SQVTM, CDR2 ANQGSEA. CDR3 length: 13 amino acids. V was shortened by 7 bases and J by 5 bases, with 17 bases between the two germline ends. CDR3 in DNA: TGCAGCGCCTCACAGGGAGGTCTTGAGACCCAGTACTTC. Protein product: CSASQGGLETQYF.

Turning to this clone: The same CDR3 arises from other DNA sequences in this sample as well. This CDR3 is CASSPQGYEQYF. In nucleotides, the CDR3 is TGTGCCAGCAGTCCACAGGGGTACGAGCAGTACTTC. This rearrangement joins TRBV6-6 to TRBJ2-7; 7 bases are shared with TRBD1. The CDR3 runs to 12 residues. In germline, CDR1 is MNHNY, CDR2 SVGAGI (reference sequence). Trimming removed 5 bases from V and 4 bases from J; junction bases left unmatched: 2.

V is TRBV2 and J is TRBJ2-7; D assignment may be TRBD1 or TRBD2 (5 bases each). The CDR3 sequence is 15 residues long. Trimming stripped 5 bases from V and 6 bases from J, with 20 bases between. In germline, CDR1 is SNHLY, CDR2 FYNNEI. The CDR3 coding sequence is TGTGCCAGCAGTTTTATCGGGACGGCGGTCGTCGAGCAGTACTTC. Encoded protein: CASSFIGTAVVEQYF.

The chain is built from TRBV2 and TRBJ2-3, with D perhaps matching TRBD2 (6 bases). V was pared by 7 bases and J by 0 bases, with 11 bases between. The V gene's germline CDR1 is SNHLY and CDR2 FYNNEI. This CDR3 spans 14 amino acids. Here the CDR3 reads CASKVSGSTDTQYF. The CDR3 nucleotides are TGTGCCAGCAAGGTGAGCGGGAGCACAGATACGCAGTATTTT.

V and J are TRBV7-3 and TRBJ2-5; D is possibly TRBD1 or TRBD2 (5 bases each). V lost 5 bases to trimming and J lost 4 bases, with 11 bases between them. This CDR3 region has 13 residues. Germline V gene lookup returns CDR1 SGHTA and CDR2 FQGTGA. The CDR3 reads CASSPSGGETQYF. The CDR3 region has the DNA TGTGCCAGCAGCCCCTCTGGGGGAGAGACCCAGTACTTC.

This chain joins TRBV5-1 and TRBJ2-3; D unresolved. V dropped 0 bases and J dropped 2 bases, with 10 bases sitting between them. Germline CDR1 SGHRS, CDR2 YFSETQ. The CDR3 sequence is 15 residues long. In DNA, the CDR3 is TGCGCCAGCAGCTTGGGGCCACAGTACACAGATACGCAGTATTTT. Its protein is CASSLGPQYTDTQYF.

The CDR3 DNA follows: TGCGCCAGCAGCTTCGGGTCTGAGGGGGGCGAGCAGTACTTC. Residues: CASSFGSEGGEQYF. The rearrangement links TRBV5-1 to TRBJ2-7; possibly TRBD1 or TRBD2 for D (6 bases each). V was clipped by 2 bases and J by 6 bases, with 15 bases between them. This CDR3 is 14 amino acids long. Looked up from germline, CDR1 is SGHRS and CDR2 is YFSETQ.

This clone was seen only once. V and J are TRBV13 and TRBJ2-1; 8 nucleotides match TRBD2. Germline CDR1 reads PRHDT; CDR2 reads FYEKMQ (reference sequence). This CDR3 region has 16 residues. The V and J ends lost 3 bases and 4 bases, in that order; junction bases with no gene match: 8. CDR3 sequence: CASSLGGLVVYNEQFF. For the CDR3, the DNA is TGTGCCAGCAGCTTGGGGGGACTAGTCGTTTACAATGAGCAGTTCTTC.

The CDR3 loop is CASSLASSGGAGANVLTF. The DNA for the CDR3 is TGTGCCAGCAGCTTAGCTAGCTCAGGGGGCGCTGGGGCCAACGTCCTGACTTTC. The rearrangement uses TRBV7-2 and TRBJ2-6, with 8 bases matching TRBD1. The CDR3 is 18 residues long. Germline V gene sequence: CDR1 SGHTA, CDR2 FQGNSA. V was clipped by 0 bases and J by 2 bases; unmatched bases: 6.

This chain uses TRBV19 with TRBJ1-1; TRBD1 matches 9 bases. The junction had 7 bases not matched to a gene; V was cut back by 7 bases and J by 4 bases. Germline assignment: CDR1 LNHDA and CDR2 SQIVND (reference sequence). This CDR3 has 14 residues. The DNA for the CDR3 is TGTGCCAGTAAAGGGGGACAGGGAAGCACTGAAGCTTTCTTT. It translates to CASKGGQGSTEAFF.

The V and J genes are TRBV10-3 and TRBJ2-1, with 10 positions matching TRBD2. The V segment lost 6 bases and the J segment 10 bases; nucleotides outside the gene matches: 18. The CDR3 consists of 17 residues. Germline CDR1 is ENHRY and CDR2 is SYGVKD. This chain's CDR3 is CAISEPQGTSALEEQFF. The CDR3 DNA reads as TGTGCCATCAGCGAGCCCCAGGGGACTAGCGCGCTAGAGGAGCAGTTCTTC.

The chain is built from TRBV7-9 and TRBJ2-2; TRBD1 might be the D (6 bases). CDR1 and CDR2 (germline): SEHNR, FQNEAQ (reference sequence). The CDR3 runs 14 residues. V was trimmed by 5 bases and J by 6 bases, leaving 13 bases between them. CDR3: CASSEYRESGELFF. The CDR3 DNA reads TGTGCCAGCAGCGAGTACAGGGAGTCCGGGGAGCTGTTTTTT.

The chain links TRBV9 to TRBJ1-3; D is perhaps TRBD1 (5 bases). Germline values: CDR1 SGDLS, CDR2 YYNGEE. The CDR3 has 15 residues. V was shortened by 3 bases and J by 0 bases, with 10 bases between the two germline ends. The CDR3, as DNA: TGTGCCAGCAGCGAGAGGGGATACTCTGGAAACACCATATATTTT. Amino acids: CASSERGYSGNTIYF.

The rearrangement joins TRBV5-5 to TRBJ1-5; 8 bases fit TRBD1. Looked up from germline, CDR1 is SGHKS and CDR2 is YYEKEE (reference sequence). This CDR3 spans 15 amino acids. J was trimmed by 7 bases and V by 0 bases; bases with no gene match: 6. The CDR3 loop is CASSLGTGTGQPQHF. The CDR3 region has the DNA TGTGCCAGCAGCTTGGGGACAGGGACTGGACAGCCCCAGCATTTT.